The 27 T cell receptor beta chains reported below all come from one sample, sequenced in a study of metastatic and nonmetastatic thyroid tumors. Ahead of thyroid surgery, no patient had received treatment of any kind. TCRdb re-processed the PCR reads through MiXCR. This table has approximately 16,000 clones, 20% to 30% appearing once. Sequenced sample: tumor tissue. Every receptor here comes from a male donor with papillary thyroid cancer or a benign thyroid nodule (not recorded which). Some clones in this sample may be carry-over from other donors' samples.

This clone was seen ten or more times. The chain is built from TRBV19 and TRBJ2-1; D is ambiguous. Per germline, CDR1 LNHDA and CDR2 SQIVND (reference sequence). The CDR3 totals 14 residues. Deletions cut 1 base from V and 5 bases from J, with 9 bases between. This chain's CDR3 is CASSIVWQNNEQFF. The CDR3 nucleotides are TGTGCCAGTAGTATAGTTTGGCAGAACAATGAGCAGTTCTTC. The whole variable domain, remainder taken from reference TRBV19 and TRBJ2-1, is DGGITQSPKYLFRKEGQNVTLSCEQNLNHDAMYWYRQDPGQGLRLIYYSQIVNDFQKGDIAEGYSVSREKKESFPLTVTSAQKNPTAFYLCASSIVWQNNEQFFGPGTRLTVL.

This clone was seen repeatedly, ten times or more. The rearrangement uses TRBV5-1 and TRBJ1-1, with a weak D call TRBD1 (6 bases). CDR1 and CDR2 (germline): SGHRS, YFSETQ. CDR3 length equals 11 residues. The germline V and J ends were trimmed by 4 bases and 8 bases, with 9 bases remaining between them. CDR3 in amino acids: CASSPGTEAFF. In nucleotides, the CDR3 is TGCGCCAGCAGCCCTGGGACAGAAGCTTTCTTT.

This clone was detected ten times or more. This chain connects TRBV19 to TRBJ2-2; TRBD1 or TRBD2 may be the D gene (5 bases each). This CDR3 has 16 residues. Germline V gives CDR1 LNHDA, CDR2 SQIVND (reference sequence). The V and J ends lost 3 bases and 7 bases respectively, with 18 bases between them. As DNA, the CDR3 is TGTGCCAGTAGTATGGGCTGGGGACGGCAGAGCGGGGAGCTGTTTTTT. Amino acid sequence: CASSMGWGRQSGELFF.

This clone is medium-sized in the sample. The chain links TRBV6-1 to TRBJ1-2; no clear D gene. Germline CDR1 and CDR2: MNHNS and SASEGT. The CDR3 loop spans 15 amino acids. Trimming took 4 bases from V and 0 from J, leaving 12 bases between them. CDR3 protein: CASSGQSGANYGYTF. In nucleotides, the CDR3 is TGTGCCAGCAGTGGCCAGTCGGGAGCTAACTATGGCTACACCTTC.

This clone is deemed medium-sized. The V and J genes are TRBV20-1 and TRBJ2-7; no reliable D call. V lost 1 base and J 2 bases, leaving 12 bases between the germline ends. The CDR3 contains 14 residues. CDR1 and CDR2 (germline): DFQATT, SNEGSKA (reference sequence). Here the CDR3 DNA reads TGCAGTGCTAGAGCCCCCGGCCTAGCCTACGAGCAGTACTTC. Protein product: CSARAPGLAYEQYF.

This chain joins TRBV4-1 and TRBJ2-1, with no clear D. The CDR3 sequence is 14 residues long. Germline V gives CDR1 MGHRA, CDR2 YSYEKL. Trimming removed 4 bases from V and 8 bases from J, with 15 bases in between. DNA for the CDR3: TGCGCCAGCAGCCGAGTTCCGGGTTGGGATGAGCAGTTCTTC. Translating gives CASSRVPGWDEQFF.

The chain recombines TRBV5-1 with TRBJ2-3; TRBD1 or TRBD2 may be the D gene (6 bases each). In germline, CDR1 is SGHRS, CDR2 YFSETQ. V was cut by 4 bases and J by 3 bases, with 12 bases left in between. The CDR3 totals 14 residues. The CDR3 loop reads CASSPGGLTDTQYF. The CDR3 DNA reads TGCGCCAGCAGCCCCGGGGGCTTGACAGATACGCAGTATTTT.

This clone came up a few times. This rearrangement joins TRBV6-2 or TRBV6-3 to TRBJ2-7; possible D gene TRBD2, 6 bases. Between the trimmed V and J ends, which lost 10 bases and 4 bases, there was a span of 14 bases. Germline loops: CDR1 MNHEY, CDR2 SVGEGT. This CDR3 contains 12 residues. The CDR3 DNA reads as TGTGCCATCCGGGACTCATATTACGAGCAGTACTTC. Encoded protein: CAIRDSYYEQYF.

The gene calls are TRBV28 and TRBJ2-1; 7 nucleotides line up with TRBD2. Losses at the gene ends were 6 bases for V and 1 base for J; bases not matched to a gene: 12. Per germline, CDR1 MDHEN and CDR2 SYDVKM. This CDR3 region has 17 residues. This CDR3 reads CASSRDAGVRSYNEQFF. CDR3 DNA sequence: TGTGCCAGCAGCCGAGACGCGGGAGTACGATCCTACAATGAGCAGTTCTTC. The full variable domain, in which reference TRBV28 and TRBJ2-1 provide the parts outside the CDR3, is DVKVTQSSRYLVKRTGEKVFLECVQDMDHENMFWYRQDPGLGLRLIYFSYDVKMKEKGDIPEGYSVSREKKERFSLILESASTNQTSMYLCASSRDAGVRSYNEQFFGPGTRLTVL.

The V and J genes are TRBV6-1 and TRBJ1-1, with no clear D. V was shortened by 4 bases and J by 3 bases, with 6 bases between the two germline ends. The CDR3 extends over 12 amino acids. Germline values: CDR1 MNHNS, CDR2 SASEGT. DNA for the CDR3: TGTGCCAGCAGTGTGGTACACACTGAAGCTTTCTTT. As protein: CASSVVHTEAFF.

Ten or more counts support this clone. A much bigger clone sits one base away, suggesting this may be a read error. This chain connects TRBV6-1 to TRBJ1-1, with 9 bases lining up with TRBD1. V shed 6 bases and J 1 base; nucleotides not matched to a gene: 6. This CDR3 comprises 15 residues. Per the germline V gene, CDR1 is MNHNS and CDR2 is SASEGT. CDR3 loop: CASRERDRENTEAFF. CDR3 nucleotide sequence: TGTGCCAGCAGGGAGAGGGACAGGGAGAACACTGAAGCTTTCTTT.

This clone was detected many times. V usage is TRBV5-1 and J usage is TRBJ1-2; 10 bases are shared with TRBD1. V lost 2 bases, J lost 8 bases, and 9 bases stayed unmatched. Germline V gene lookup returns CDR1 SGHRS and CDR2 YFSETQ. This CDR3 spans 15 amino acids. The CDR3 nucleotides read TGCGCCAGCAGCTTAAGGACAGGGGGAATTGACGGCTACACCTTC. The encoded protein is CASSLRTGGIDGYTF.

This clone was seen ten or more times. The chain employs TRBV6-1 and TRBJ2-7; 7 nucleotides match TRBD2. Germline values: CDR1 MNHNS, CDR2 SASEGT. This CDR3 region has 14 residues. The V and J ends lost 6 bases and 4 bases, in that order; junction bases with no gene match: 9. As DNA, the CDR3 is TGTGCCAGCAGGTCGAGGGAGGGCGTTTACGAGCAGTACTTC. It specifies CASRSREGVYEQYF.

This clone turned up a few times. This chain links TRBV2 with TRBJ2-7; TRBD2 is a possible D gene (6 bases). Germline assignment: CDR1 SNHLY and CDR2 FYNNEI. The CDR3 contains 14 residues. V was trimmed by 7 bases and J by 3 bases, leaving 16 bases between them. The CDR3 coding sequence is TGTGCCAGCAAACCCAGCGGGCCCAACTACGAGCAGTACTTC. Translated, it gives CASKPSGPNYEQYF.

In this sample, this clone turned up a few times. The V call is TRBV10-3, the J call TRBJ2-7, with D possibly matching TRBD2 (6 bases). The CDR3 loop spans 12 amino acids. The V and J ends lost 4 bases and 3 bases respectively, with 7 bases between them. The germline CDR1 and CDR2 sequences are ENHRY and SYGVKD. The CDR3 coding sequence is TGTGCCATCAGTGGCGGGGACTACGAGCAGTACTTC. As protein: CAISGGDYEQYF.

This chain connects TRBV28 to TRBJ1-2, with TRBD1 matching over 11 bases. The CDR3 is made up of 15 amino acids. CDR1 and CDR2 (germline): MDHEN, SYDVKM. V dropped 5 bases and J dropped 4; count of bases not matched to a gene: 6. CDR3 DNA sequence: TGTGCCAGCAGTACCGGGACAGGGGGAGGCTATGGCTACACCTTC. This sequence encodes CASSTGTGGGYGYTF.

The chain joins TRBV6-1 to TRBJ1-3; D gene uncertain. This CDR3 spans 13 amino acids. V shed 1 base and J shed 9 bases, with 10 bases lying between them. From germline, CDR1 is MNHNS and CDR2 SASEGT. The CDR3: CASSEVGRGTIYF. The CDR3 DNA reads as TGTGCCAGCAGTGAAGTCGGGCGTGGCACCATATATTTT.

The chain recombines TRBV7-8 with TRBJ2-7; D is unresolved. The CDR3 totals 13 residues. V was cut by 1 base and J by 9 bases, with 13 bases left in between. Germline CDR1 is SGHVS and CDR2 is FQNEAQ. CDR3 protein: CASSLEARLRQYF. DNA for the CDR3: TGTGCCAGCAGCTTAGAGGCGCGGCTTAGGCAGTACTTC.

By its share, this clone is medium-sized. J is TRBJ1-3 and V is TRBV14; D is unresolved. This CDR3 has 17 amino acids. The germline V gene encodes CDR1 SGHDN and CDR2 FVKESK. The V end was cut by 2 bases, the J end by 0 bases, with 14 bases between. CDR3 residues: CASSQNYLTFSGNTIYF. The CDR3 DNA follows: TGTGCCAGCAGCCAAAACTATCTAACCTTCTCTGGAAACACCATATATTTT.

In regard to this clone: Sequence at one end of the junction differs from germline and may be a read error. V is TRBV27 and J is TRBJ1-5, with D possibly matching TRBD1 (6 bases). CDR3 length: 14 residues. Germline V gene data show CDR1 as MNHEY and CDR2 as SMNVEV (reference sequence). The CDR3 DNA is TGTGCCATCAGTTTTGGAGGGGGAGATCAGCCCCAGCATTTT. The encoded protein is CAISFGGGDQPQHF.

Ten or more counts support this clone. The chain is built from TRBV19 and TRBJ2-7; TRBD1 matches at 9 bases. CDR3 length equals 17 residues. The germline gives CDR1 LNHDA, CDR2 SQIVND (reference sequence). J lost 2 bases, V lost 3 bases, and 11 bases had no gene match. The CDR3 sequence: CASSIPTTGTGTYEQYF. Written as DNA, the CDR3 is TGTGCCAGTAGTATCCCCACTACCGGGACAGGGACCTACGAGCAGTACTTC.

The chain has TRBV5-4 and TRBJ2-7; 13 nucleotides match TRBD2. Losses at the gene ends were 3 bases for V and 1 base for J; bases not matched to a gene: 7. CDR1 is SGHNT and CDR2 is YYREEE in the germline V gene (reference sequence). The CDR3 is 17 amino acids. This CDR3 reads CASSYDLGLAGSYEQYF. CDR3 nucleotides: TGTGCCAGCAGCTACGACCTGGGACTAGCGGGGTCCTACGAGCAGTACTTC.

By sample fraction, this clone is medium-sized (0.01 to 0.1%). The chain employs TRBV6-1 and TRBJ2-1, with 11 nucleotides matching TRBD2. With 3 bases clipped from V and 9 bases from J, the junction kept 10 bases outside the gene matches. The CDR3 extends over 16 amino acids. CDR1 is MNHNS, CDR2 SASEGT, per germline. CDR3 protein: CASSDTIAGGDPEQFF. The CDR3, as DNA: TGTGCCAGCAGTGATACAATAGCGGGAGGGGATCCTGAGCAGTTCTTC.

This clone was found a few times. This CDR3 reads CASSFRSGSLGLAFF. In nucleotides, the CDR3 is TGTGCCAGCAGTTTCAGATCGGGATCGCTAGGTTTAGCTTTCTTT. This chain links TRBV12-3 or TRBV12-4 with TRBJ1-1; D ambiguous. The CDR3 has 15 residues. V was trimmed by 3 bases and J by 10 bases, leaving 21 bases between them.

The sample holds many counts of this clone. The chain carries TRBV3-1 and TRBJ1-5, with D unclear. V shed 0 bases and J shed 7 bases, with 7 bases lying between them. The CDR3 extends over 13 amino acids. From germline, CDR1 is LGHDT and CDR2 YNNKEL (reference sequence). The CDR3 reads CASSQELGQPQHF. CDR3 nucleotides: TGTGCCAGCAGCCAAGAGTTGGGACAGCCCCAGCATTTT. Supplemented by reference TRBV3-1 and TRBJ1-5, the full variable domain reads DTAVSQTPKYLVTQMGNDKSIKCEQNLGHDTMYWYKQDSKKFLKIMFSYNNKELIINETVPNRFSPKSPDKAHLNLHINSLELGDSAVYFCASSQELGQPQHFGDGTRLSIL.

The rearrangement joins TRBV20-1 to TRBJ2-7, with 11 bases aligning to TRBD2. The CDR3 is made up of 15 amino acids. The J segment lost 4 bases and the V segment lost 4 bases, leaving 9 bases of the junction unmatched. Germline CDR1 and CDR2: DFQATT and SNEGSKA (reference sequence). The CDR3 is CSANGLAGVGYEQYF. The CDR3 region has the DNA TGCAGTGCTAACGGACTAGCGGGCGTGGGATACGAGCAGTACTTC.

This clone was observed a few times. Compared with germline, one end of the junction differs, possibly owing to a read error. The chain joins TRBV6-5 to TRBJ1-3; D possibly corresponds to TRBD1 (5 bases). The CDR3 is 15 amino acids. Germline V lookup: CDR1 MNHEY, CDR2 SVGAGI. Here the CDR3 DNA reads TGTGCCAGCAGTTGGGGCAGGGAATCTGGAAACACCATGTACTTT. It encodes CASSWGRESGNTMYF.